The text below deals with one T cell receptor (beta chain). Its cognate antigen is unknown. This record comes from a study of cytomegalovirus exposure and HLA in healthy donors. Study conclusions and caveats: Among donors in an Asian-associated ancestry cluster, a later analysis reportedly found fewer N-insertions than the approximately 700-donor mean. The authors assumed roughly uniform sequencing depth across donors for presence/absence analyses.

It was with 60 Vbeta and 13 Jbeta primers that the PCR ran. TCRdb's copy holds only in-frame clones and misses some; the assay was immunoSEQ multiplex PCR. The sample yields under 200,000 clones, around 76% seen once. The sequenced material came from PBMCs. This clonotype originated in a man aged 25 to 45 in good health and CMV-seronegative.

CDR3 DNA: TGTGCCAGCAGTGACAGACACACACCCCAGTACTTC. Translation: CASSDRHTPQYF. The chain carries TRBV6-1 and TRBJ2-7, with D uncertain. Trimming left V 3 bases short and J 10 bases short, with 13 bases between. CDR1 and CDR2 (germline): MNHNS, SASEGT. CDR3 length: 12 residues.